This T cell receptor beta chain emerged from a study of PD-L1 blockade in urothelial cancer. Study-wide context: Patients began atezolizumab, 1,200 mg intravenously every 3 weeks, in the mid-2010s. A median of roughly 150,000 T cells was found in the blood samples. Analysis of the blood was performed 3 weeks (second dose) and 6 weeks after treatment start.

CDR1 and CDR2 (germline): GTSNPN, SVGIG (reference sequence). The CDR3 contains 12 residues. V gave up 5 bases and J gave up 4 bases; unmatched junction bases: 4. This clone was detected only once. Time point noted: pretreatment peripheral blood. Synthetic TCR analog templates were spiked into each PCR. Sequencing used immunoSEQ multiplex PCR; TCRdb keeps in-frame clones, though not all of them. The table records 90,000 or so clones, more than 80% of them present only once. This chain uses TRBV30 with TRBJ2-7; 8 nucleotides align to TRBD2. This receptor was identified in a woman over 75 with urothelial cancer. This sample comprised PBMCs, obtained around atezolizumab (anti-PD-L1) treatment. The CDR3 DNA is TGTGCCTGGGCCCGGGGGGGGTACGAGCAGTACTTC. Protein: CAWARGGYEQYF.